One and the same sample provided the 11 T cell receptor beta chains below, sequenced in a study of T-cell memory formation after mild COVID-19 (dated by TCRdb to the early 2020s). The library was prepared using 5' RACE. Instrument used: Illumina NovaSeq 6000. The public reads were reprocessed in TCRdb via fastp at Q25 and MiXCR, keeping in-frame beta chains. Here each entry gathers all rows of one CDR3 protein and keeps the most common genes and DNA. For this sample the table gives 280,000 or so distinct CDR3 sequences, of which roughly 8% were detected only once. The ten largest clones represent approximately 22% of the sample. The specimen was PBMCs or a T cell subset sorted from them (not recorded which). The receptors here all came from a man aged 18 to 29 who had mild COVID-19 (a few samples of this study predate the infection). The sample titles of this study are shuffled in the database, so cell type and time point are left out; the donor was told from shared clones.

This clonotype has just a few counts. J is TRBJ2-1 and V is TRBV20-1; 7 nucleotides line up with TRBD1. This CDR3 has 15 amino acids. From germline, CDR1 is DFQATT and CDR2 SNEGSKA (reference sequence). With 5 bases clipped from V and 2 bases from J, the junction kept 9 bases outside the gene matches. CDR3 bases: TGCAGTGCTTCCAACACAGGGGTACCCTACAATGAGCAGTTCTTC. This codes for CSASNTGVPYNEQFF.

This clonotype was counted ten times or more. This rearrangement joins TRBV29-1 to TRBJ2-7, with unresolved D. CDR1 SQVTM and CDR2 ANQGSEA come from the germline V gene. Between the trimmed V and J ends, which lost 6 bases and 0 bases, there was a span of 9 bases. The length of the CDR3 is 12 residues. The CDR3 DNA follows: TGCAGCGTCGCCCCTCACTCCTACGAGCAGTACTTC. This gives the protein CSVAPHSYEQYF.

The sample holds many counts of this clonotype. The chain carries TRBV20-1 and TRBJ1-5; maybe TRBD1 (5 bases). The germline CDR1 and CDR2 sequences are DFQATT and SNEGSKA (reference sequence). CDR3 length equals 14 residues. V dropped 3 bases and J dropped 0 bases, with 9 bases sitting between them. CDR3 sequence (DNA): TGCAGTGCTAGGCGGGGGGATAGCAATCAGCCCCAGCATTTT. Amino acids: CSARRGDSNQPQHF.

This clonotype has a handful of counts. CDR3 protein: CSARFRAEQFF. The CDR3 DNA is TGCAGTGCTAGATTCCGTGCGGAGCAGTTCTTC. The chain carries TRBV20-1 and TRBJ2-1; D is undetermined. With 2 bases removed from V and 10 bases from J, the gap between germline ends came to 9 bases. This CDR3 comprises 11 residues. Germline V CDR1 and CDR2: DFQATT, SNEGSKA (reference sequence).

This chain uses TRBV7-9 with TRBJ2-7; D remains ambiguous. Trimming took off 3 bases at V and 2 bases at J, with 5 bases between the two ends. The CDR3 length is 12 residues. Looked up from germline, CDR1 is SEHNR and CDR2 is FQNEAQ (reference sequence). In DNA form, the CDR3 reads TGTGCCAGCAGCTTTGTGGCCTACGAGCAGTACTTC. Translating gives CASSFVAYEQYF.

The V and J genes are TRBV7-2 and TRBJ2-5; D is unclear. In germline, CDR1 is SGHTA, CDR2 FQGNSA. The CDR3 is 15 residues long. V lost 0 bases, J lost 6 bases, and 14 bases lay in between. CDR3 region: CASSLAPYSGQTQYF. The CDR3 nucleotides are TGTGCCAGCAGCTTAGCTCCCTACAGTGGGCAGACCCAGTACTTC. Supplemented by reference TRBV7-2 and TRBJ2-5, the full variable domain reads GAGVSQSPSNKVTEKGKDVELRCDPISGHTALYWYRQSLGQGLEFLIYFQGNSAPDKSGLPSDRFSAERTGGSVSTLTIQRTQQEDSAVYLCASSLAPYSGQTQYFGPGTRLLVL.

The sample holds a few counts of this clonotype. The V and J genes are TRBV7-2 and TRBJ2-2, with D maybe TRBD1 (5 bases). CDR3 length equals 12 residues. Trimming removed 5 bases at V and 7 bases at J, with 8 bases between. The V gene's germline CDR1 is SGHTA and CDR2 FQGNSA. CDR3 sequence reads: CASSRRGGELFF. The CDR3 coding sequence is TGTGCCAGCAGCCGAAGGGGCGGGGAGCTGTTTTTT.

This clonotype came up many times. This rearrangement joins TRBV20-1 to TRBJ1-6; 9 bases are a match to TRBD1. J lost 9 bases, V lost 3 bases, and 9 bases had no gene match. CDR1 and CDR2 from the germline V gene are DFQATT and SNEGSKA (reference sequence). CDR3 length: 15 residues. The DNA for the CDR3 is TGCAGTGCTAGGACAGGGGGAAGCGGACGTTCACCCCTCCACTTT. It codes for CSARTGGSGRSPLHF.

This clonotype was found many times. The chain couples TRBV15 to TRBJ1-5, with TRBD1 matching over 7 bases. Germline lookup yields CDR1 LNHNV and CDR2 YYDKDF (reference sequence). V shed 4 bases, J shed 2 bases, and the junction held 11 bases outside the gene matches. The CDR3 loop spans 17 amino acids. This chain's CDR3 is CATSIGFTGEGNQPQHF. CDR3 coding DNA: TGTGCCACCAGCATCGGATTTACAGGGGAAGGCAATCAGCCCCAGCATTTT. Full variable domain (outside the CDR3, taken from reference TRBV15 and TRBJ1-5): DAMVIQNPRYQVTQFGKPVTLSCSQTLNHNVMYWYQQKSSQAPKLLFHYYDKDFNNEADTPDNFQSRRPNTSFCFLDIRSPGLGDTAMYLCATSIGFTGEGNQPQHFGDGTRLSIL.

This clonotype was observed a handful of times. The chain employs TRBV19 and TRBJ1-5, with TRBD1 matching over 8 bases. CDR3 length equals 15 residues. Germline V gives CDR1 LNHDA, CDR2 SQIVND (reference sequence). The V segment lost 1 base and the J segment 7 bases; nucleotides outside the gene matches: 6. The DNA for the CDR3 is TGTGCCAGTAGTATAGGGCCAGGGGGCGGCCAGCCCCAGCATTTT. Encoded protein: CASSIGPGGGQPQHF. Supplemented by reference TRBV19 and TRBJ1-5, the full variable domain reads DGGITQSPKYLFRKEGQNVTLSCEQNLNHDAMYWYRQDPGQGLRLIYYSQIVNDFQKGDIAEGYSVSREKKESFPLTVTSAQKNPTAFYLCASSIGPGGGQPQHFGDGTRLSIL.

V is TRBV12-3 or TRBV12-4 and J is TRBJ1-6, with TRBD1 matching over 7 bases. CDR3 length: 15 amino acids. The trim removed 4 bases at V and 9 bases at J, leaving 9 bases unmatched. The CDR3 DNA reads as TGTGCCAGCAGTTCCATAGTTCCAGGGGGTTCACCCCTCCACTTT. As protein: CASSSIVPGGSPLHF.